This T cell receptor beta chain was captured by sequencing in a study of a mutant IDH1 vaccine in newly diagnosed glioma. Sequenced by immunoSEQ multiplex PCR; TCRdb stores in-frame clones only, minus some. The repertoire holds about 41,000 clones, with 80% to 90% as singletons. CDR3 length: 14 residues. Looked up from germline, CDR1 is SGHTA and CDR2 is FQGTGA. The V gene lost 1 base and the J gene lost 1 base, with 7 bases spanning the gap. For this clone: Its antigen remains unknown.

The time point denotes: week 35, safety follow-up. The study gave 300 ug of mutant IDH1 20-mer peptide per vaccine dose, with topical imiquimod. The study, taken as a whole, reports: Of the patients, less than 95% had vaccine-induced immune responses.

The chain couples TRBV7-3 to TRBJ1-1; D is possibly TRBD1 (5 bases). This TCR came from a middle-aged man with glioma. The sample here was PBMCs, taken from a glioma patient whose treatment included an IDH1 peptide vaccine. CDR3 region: CASSLNGQNTEAFF. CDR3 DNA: TGTGCCAGCAGCTTAAATGGACAGAACACTGAAGCTTTCTTT.